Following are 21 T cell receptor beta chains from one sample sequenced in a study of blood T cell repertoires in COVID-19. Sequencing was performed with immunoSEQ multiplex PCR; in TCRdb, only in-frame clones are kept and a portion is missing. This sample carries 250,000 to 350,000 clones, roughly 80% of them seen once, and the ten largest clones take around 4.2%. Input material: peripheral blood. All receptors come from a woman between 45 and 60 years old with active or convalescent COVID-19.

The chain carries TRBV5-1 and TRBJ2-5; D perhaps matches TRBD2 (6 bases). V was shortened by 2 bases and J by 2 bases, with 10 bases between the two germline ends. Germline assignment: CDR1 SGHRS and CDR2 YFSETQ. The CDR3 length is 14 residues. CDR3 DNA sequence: TGCGCCAGCAGCTTAGCGGGCAGTCAAGAGACCCAGTACTTC. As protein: CASSLAGSQETQYF.

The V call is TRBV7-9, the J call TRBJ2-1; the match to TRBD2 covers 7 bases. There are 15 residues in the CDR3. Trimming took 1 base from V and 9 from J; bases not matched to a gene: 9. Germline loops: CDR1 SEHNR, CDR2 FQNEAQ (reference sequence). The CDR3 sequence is CASSLVGWEGPEQFF. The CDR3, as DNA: TGTGCCAGCAGCTTAGTGGGGTGGGAGGGCCCTGAGCAGTTCTTC.

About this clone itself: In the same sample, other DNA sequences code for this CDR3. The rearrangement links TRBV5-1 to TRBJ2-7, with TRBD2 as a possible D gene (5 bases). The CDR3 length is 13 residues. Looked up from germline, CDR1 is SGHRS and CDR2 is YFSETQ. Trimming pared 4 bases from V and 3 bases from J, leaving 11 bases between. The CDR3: CASSLSGDYEQYF. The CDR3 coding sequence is TGCGCCAGCAGCCTGAGCGGAGACTACGAGCAGTACTTC.

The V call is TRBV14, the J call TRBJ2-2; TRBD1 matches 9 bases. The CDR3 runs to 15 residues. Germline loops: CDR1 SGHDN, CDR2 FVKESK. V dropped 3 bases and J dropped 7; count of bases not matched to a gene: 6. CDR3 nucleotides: TGTGCCAGCAGCCAGCAACAGGGGGCGGTCGGGGAGCTGTTTTTT. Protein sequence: CASSQQQGAVGELFF. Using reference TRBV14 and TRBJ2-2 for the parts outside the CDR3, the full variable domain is EAGVTQFPSHSVIEKGQTVTLRCDPISGHDNLYWYRRVMGKEIKFLLHFVKESKQDESGMPNNRFLAERTGGTYSTLKVQPAELEDSGVYFCASSQQQGAVGELFFGEGSRLTVL.

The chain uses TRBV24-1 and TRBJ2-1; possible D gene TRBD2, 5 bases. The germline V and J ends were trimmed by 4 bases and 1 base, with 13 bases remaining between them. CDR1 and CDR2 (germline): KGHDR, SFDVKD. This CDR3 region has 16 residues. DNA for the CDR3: TGTGCCACCAGTGACCTCCATAGCGCTTCCTACAATGAGCAGTTCTTC. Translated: CATSDLHSASYNEQFF.

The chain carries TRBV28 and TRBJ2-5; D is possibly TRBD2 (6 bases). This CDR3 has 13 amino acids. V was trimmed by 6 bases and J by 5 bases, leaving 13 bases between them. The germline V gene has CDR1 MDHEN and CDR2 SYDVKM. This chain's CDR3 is CASRGGLGETQYF. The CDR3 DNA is TGTGCCAGCAGGGGGGGATTAGGGGAGACCCAGTACTTC.

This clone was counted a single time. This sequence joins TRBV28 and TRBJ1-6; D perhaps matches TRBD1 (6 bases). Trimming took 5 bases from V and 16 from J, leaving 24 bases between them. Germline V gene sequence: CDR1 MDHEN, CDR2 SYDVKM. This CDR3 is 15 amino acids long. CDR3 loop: CASSVVQGKLRELHF. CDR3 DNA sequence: TGTGCCAGCAGTGTGGTTCAGGGGAAGTTGAGGGAGCTCCACTTT.

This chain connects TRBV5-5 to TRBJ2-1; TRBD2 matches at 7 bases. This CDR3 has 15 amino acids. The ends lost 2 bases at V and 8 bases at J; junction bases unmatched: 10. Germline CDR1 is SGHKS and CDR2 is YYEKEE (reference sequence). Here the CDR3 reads CASSLGSGIGDEQFF. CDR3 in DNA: TGTGCCAGCAGCTTAGGAAGCGGGATAGGGGATGAGCAGTTCTTC.

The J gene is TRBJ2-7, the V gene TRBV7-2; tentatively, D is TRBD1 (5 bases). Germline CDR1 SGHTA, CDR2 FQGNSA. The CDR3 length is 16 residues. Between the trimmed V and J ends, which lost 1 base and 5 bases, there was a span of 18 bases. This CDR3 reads CASSLGSALRGNEQYF. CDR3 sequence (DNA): TGTGCCAGCAGCTTAGGTTCGGCGCTTAGGGGTAACGAGCAGTACTTC.

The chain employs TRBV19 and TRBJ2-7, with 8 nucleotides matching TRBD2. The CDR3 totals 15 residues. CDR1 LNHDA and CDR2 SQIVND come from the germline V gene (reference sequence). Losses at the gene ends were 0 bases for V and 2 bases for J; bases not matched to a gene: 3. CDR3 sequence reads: CASSIEAGGAYEQYF. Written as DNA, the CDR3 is TGTGCCAGTAGTATAGAGGCCGGGGGGGCCTACGAGCAGTACTTC.

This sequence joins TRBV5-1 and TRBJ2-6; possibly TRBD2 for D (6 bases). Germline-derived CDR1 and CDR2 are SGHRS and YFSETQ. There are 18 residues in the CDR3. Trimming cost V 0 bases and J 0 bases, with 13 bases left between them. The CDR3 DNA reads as TGCGCCAGCAGCTTGGACGGGGGACCCCCCTCTGGGGCCAACGTCCTGACTTTC. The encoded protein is CASSLDGGPPSGANVLTF.

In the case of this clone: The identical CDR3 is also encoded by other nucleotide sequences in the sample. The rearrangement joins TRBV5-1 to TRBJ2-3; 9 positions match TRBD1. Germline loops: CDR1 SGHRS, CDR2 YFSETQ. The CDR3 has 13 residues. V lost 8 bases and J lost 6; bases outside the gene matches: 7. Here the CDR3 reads CASSSQGADTQYF. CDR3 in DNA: TGCGCCAGTTCTTCACAGGGGGCTGATACGCAGTATTTT. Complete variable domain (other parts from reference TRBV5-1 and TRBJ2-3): KAGVTQTPRYLIKTRGQQVTLSCSPISGHRSVSWYQQTPGQGLQFLFEYFSETQRNKGNFPGRFSGRQFSNSRSEMNVSTLELGDSALYLCASSSQGADTQYFGPGTRLTVL.

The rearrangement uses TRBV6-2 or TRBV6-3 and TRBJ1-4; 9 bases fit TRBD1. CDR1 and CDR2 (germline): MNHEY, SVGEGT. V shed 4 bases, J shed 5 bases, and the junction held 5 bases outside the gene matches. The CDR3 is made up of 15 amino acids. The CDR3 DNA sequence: TGTGCCAGCAGTTCCCCCGGGACAGGGAATGAAAAACTGTTTTTT. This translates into CASSSPGTGNEKLFF.

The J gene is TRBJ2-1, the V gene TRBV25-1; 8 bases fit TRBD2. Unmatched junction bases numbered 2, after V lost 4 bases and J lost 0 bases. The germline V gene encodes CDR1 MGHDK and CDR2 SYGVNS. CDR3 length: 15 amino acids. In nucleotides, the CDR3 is TGTGCCAGCAGTGTTCTAGCGGGCTCCTACAATGAGCAGTTCTTC. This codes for CASSVLAGSYNEQFF.

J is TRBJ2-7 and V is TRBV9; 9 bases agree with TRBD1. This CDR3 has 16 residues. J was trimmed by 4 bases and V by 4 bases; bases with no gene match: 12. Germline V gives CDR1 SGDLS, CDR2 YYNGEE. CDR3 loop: CASSPRGTGGEYEQYF. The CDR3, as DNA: TGTGCCAGCAGCCCCCGAGGAACAGGGGGCGAGTACGAGCAGTACTTC.

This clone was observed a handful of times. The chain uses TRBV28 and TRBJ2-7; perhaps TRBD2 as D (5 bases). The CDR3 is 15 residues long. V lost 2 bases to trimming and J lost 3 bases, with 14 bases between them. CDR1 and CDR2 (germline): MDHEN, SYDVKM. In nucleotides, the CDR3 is TGTGCCAGCAGTTTAACCGATGCAGGACTCTACGAGCAGTACTTC. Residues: CASSLTDAGLYEQYF.

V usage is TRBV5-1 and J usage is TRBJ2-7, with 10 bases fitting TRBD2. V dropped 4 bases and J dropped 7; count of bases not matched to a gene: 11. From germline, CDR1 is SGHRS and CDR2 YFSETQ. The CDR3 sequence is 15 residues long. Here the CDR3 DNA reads TGCGCCAGCAGCATCTCCCTAGCGGGAGTACTAGAGCAGTACTTC. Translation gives CASSISLAGVLEQYF. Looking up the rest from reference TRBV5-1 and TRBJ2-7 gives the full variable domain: KAGVTQTPRYLIKTRGQQVTLSCSPISGHRSVSWYQQTPGQGLQFLFEYFSETQRNKGNFPGRFSGRQFSNSRSEMNVSTLELGDSALYLCASSISLAGVLEQYFGPGTRLTVT.

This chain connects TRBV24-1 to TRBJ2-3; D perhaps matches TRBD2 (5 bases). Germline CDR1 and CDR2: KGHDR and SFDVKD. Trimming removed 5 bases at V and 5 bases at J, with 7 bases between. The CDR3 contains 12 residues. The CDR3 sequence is CATSGRGDTQYF. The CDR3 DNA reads TGTGCCACCAGTGGTCGGGGAGATACGCAGTATTTT.

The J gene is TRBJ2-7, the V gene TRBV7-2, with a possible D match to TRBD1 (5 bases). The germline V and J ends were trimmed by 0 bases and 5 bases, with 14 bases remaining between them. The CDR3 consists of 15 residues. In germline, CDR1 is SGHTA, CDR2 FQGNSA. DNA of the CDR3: TGTGCCAGCAGCTTAGCGCCAGGGCGGCCGGACGAGCAGTACTTC. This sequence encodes CASSLAPGRPDEQYF.

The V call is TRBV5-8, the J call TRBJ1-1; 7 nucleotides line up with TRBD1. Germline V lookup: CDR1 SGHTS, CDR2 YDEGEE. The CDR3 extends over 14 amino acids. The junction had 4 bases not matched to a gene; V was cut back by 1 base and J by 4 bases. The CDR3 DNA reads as TGTGCCAGCAGCTTGAGAGGGGGCATCACTGAAGCTTTCTTT. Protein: CASSLRGGITEAFF.

The CDR3 here is CASRPGDRDTGELFF. The CDR3 coding sequence is TGTGCCAGCAGACCCGGGGACAGGGACACCGGGGAGCTGTTTTTT. V usage is TRBV6-5 and J usage is TRBJ2-2; TRBD1 matches 9 bases. After removal of 6 bases from V and 3 bases from J, the junction contained 5 bases not matched to a gene. CDR1 is MNHEY, CDR2 SVGAGI, per germline. This CDR3 has 15 residues.